The 30 T cell receptor beta chains presented below share a single source sample, sequenced in a study of blood T cell repertoires in COVID-19. Only in-frame clones appear in the TCRdb table, and some are missing; sequencing was by immunoSEQ multiplex PCR. The sample shows under 250,000 clones, around 80% of them seen only once. Sequenced material: peripheral blood. The receptors originated from a woman in her 70s with acute or convalescent COVID-19.

The chain recombines TRBV5-5 with TRBJ1-4; 7 bases align to TRBD1. There are 16 residues in the CDR3. Trimming removed 5 bases from V and 10 bases from J; junction bases left unmatched: 17. Germline lookup yields CDR1 SGHKS and CDR2 YYEKEE (reference sequence). CDR3 nucleotide sequence: TGTGCCAGCAGGCAATTAACCGGGACAGACCCGGGAAAACTGTTTTTT. Translation gives CASRQLTGTDPGKLFF.

The chain is built from TRBV19 and TRBJ1-5; 9 bases line up with TRBD1. Trimming removed 5 bases from V and 3 bases from J; junction bases left unmatched: 5. Germline V gives CDR1 LNHDA, CDR2 SQIVND (reference sequence). CDR3 length: 15 amino acids. Here the CDR3 reads CASSLTGGLNQPQHF. The CDR3 DNA follows: TGTGCCAGTAGTCTTACAGGGGGCCTCAATCAGCCCCAGCATTTT.

The CDR3 bases are TGTGCCAGCAGCGTAGGGGGCGGAAGCTCCTACAATGAGCAGTTCTTC. Protein sequence: CASSVGGGSSYNEQFF. V usage is TRBV9 and J usage is TRBJ2-1, with D possibly being TRBD1 (5 bases). CDR3 size: 16 residues. Germline CDR1 SGDLS, CDR2 YYNGEE. Trimming removed 0 bases from V and 0 bases from J, with 10 bases in between.

This clone was seen a single time. V and J are TRBV10-3 and TRBJ1-2, with D hard to call. The CDR3 runs 13 residues. V dropped 8 bases and J dropped 0 bases, with 10 bases sitting between them. Germline assignment: CDR1 ENHRY and CDR2 SYGVKD. CDR3 protein: CAISSPANYGYTF. CDR3 DNA: TGTGCCATCTCCTCCCCAGCTAACTATGGCTACACCTTC.

The table lists this clone with a count of one. The rearrangement links TRBV7-9 to TRBJ1-3; a possible D gene is TRBD1 (6 bases). The germline gives CDR1 SEHNR, CDR2 FQNEAQ (reference sequence). The germline V and J ends were trimmed by 1 base and 5 bases, with 9 bases remaining between them. This CDR3 region has 14 residues. The DNA of the CDR3 is TGTGCCAGCAGCTTAGGGACAGAACGAAACACCATATATTTT. Amino acid sequence: CASSLGTERNTIYF.

The chain joins TRBV27 to TRBJ1-4; TRBD1 might be the D (5 bases). Germline V lookup: CDR1 MNHEY, CDR2 SMNVEV (reference sequence). Deletions cut 3 bases from V and 8 bases from J, with 10 bases between. This CDR3 spans 13 amino acids. The CDR3, as DNA: TGTGCCAGCAGTTTTGGGGGAGGGGAAAAACTGTTTTTT. Protein: CASSFGGGEKLFF.

The chain links TRBV24-1 to TRBJ1-5, with a weak D call TRBD1 (6 bases). CDR1 is KGHDR, CDR2 SFDVKD, per germline. The CDR3 contains 14 residues. V lost 3 bases to trimming and J lost 7 bases, with 12 bases between them. The CDR3 reads CATSDPRGEQPQHF. Here the CDR3 DNA reads TGTGCCACCAGTGATCCCAGGGGAGAGCAGCCCCAGCATTTT.

The V and J genes are TRBV5-4 and TRBJ1-5; 8 nucleotides line up with TRBD1. The ends lost 4 bases at V and 6 bases at J; junction bases unmatched: 3. The germline gives CDR1 SGHNT, CDR2 YYREEE (reference sequence). This CDR3 contains 13 residues. CDR3 loop: CASSRQGSQPQHF. In nucleotides, the CDR3 is TGTGCCAGCAGCAGACAGGGGAGTCAGCCCCAGCATTTT.

This sequence joins TRBV29-1 and TRBJ1-4; 7 positions agree with TRBD1. The V gene end was trimmed by 6 bases and the J gene end by 4 bases; junction bases not matched to a gene: 2. Per the germline V gene, CDR1 is SQVTM and CDR2 is ANQGSEA. CDR3 length: 12 residues. Written as DNA, the CDR3 is TGCAGCGTCGGGACAGTTAATGAAAAACTGTTTTTT. Its translation: CSVGTVNEKLFF.

The chain combines TRBV7-6 with TRBJ2-1; D is unresolved. Trimming took off 3 bases at V and 6 bases at J, with 15 bases between the two ends. CDR3 length: 15 amino acids. In germline, CDR1 is SGHVS, CDR2 FNYEAQ. The CDR3 nucleotides read TGTGCCAGCAGCTTGGGCACCCTCTACCGCAATGAGCAGTTCTTC. As protein: CASSLGTLYRNEQFF.

The chain has TRBV15 and TRBJ2-3; 7 bases agree with TRBD1. CDR1 is LNHNV, CDR2 YYDKDF, per germline (reference sequence). V dropped 1 base and J dropped 0; count of bases not matched to a gene: 10. This CDR3 comprises 18 residues. The CDR3 loop reads CATSRAPGQPASTDTQYF. The CDR3 nucleotides are TGTGCCACCAGCAGAGCCCCGGGACAGCCGGCTAGCACAGATACGCAGTATTTT.

This clone was observed at least ten times. The chain combines TRBV28 with TRBJ2-7; TRBD2 matches 11 bases. V lost 0 bases, J lost 6 bases, and 10 bases stayed unmatched. CDR1 MDHEN and CDR2 SYDVKM come from the germline V gene. The CDR3 consists of 17 residues. The CDR3: CASSLWRLAGGPGEQYF. CDR3 nucleotide sequence: TGTGCCAGCAGTTTATGGAGGCTAGCGGGAGGACCGGGCGAGCAGTACTTC.

V is TRBV4-1 and J is TRBJ2-2, with unresolved D. V was pared by 0 bases and J by 4 bases, with 12 bases between. CDR1 MGHRA and CDR2 YSYEKL come from the germline V gene. The CDR3 totals 16 residues. The CDR3 reads CASSQDGERGTGELFF. CDR3 sequence (DNA): TGCGCCAGCAGCCAAGATGGCGAACGAGGCACCGGGGAGCTGTTTTTT.

This chain links TRBV28 with TRBJ1-2, with 10 nucleotides matching TRBD1. Germline values: CDR1 MDHEN, CDR2 SYDVKM. After removal of 5 bases from V and 7 bases from J, the junction contained 16 bases not matched to a gene. The CDR3 contains 17 residues. CDR3 DNA sequence: TGTGCCAGCAGTCCGATAGACAGGGGGCGAAATTGGGTTGGCTACACCTTC. Protein sequence: CASSPIDRGRNWVGYTF.

This rearrangement joins TRBV27 to TRBJ1-2, with 7 bases aligning to TRBD1. Germline values: CDR1 MNHEY, CDR2 SMNVEV (reference sequence). This CDR3 region has 18 residues. The V segment lost 1 base and the J segment 0 bases; nucleotides outside the gene matches: 11. CDR3 region: CASSLWGQSPRPNYGYTF. Here the CDR3 DNA reads TGTGCCAGCAGTTTATGGGGACAGTCGCCCCGACCTAACTATGGCTACACCTTC.

V is TRBV6-5 and J is TRBJ1-2; D unclear. The V gene's germline CDR1 is MNHEY and CDR2 SVGAGI. Deletions cut 6 bases from V and 1 base from J, with 6 bases between. The CDR3 runs 12 residues. The DNA of the CDR3 is TGTGCCAGCAGAGGACTTAACTATGGCTACACCTTC. Amino acids: CASRGLNYGYTF.

This chain connects TRBV2 to TRBJ1-1, with 7 positions matching TRBD1. CDR3 length equals 14 residues. Germline assignment: CDR1 SNHLY and CDR2 FYNNEI. With 8 bases clipped from V and 5 bases from J, the junction kept 11 bases outside the gene matches. CDR3 sequence reads: CASCVGGGGTEAFF. CDR3 DNA: TGTGCCAGCTGTGTCGGAGGGGGCGGTACTGAAGCTTTCTTT.

This chain uses TRBV27 with TRBJ2-7; TRBD2 agrees at 7 bases. CDR1 is MNHEY, CDR2 SMNVEV, per germline (reference sequence). After removal of 2 bases from V and 3 bases from J, the junction contained 1 base not matched to a gene. This CDR3 has 13 amino acids. This CDR3 is CASSLAGVYEQYF. The CDR3 DNA is TGTGCCAGCAGTTTAGCGGGAGTCTACGAGCAGTACTTC.

With regard to this clone: One end of the junction varies from germline; a read error may be responsible. V gene TRBV7-7 combines with J gene TRBJ2-5; 11 nucleotides agree with TRBD2. In germline, CDR1 is SSHAT, CDR2 FNYEAQ (reference sequence). CDR3 length: 14 residues. The CDR3 reads CASSLGVAGGDQYF. In nucleotides, the CDR3 is TGTGCTAGCAGCTTAGGAGTAGCGGGAGGGGACCAGTACTTC.

V usage is TRBV7-2 and J usage is TRBJ1-1; D is possibly TRBD1 (5 bases). Trimming stripped 5 bases from V and 4 bases from J, with 14 bases between. Germline V lookup: CDR1 SGHTA, CDR2 FQGNSA. The length of the CDR3 is 14 residues. This chain's CDR3 is CASSRSQGSTEAFF. CDR3 in DNA: TGTGCCAGCAGCCGTTCCCAGGGATCCACTGAAGCTTTCTTT.

This chain connects TRBV5-1 to TRBJ2-7; maybe TRBD2 (5 bases). Germline V lookup: CDR1 SGHRS, CDR2 YFSETQ. This CDR3 contains 14 residues. Between the trimmed V and J ends, which lost 0 bases and 2 bases, there was a span of 9 bases. For the CDR3, the DNA is TGCGCCAGCAGCTTGGAAGCGGACCCCTACGAGCAGTACTTC. As protein: CASSLEADPYEQYF.

V gene TRBV6-4 combines with J gene TRBJ2-5; D is ambiguous. Trimming stripped 2 bases from V and 4 bases from J, with 8 bases between. The CDR3 consists of 13 residues. Germline V gene data show CDR1 as MRHNA and CDR2 as SNTAGT. The CDR3 loop reads CASSDDTGETQYF. The CDR3 DNA reads TGTGCCAGCAGTGACGATACCGGAGAGACCCAGTACTTC.

The chain uses TRBV30 and TRBJ1-2, with 8 bases identical to TRBD1. This CDR3 contains 12 residues. J lost 6 bases, V lost 5 bases, and 5 bases had no gene match. Per germline, CDR1 GTSNPN and CDR2 SVGIG (reference sequence). CDR3 residues: CAWDRGWDGYTF. The CDR3 DNA sequence: TGTGCCTGGGACAGGGGTTGGGATGGCTACACCTTC.

V usage is TRBV3-1 (or the pseudogene TRBV3-2) and J usage is TRBJ2-1; 12 bases map to TRBD2. V was clipped by 7 bases and J by 7 bases; unmatched bases: 14. Germline CDR1 is LGHDT and CDR2 is YNNKEL (reference sequence). CDR3 length equals 17 residues. The CDR3 is CASTSTSGRPQRNEQFF. DNA for the CDR3: TGTGCCAGCACCTCCACTAGCGGGAGGCCCCAAAGGAATGAGCAGTTCTTC.

The chain combines TRBV7-2 with TRBJ1-6; unclear D gene. Germline CDR1 and CDR2: SGHTA and FQGNSA. V was shortened by 4 bases and J by 13 bases, with 14 bases between the two germline ends. The CDR3 covers 13 residues. CDR3 residues: CASSSGPPRPLHF. In DNA, the CDR3 is TGTGCCAGCAGCTCGGGTCCGCCGAGGCCCCTCCACTTT. Full variable domain (rest looked up from reference TRBV7-2 and TRBJ1-6): GAGVSQSPSNKVTEKGKDVELRCDPISGHTALYWYRQSLGQGLEFLIYFQGNSAPDKSGLPSDRFSAERTGGSVSTLTIQRTQQEDSAVYLCASSSGPPRPLHFGNGTRLTVT.

The CDR3 protein is CATSRSSGRADTGELFF. For the CDR3, the DNA is TGTGCCACCAGTAGGTCTAGCGGGAGGGCCGACACCGGGGAGCTGTTTTTT. The V gene is TRBV24-1, the J gene TRBJ2-2; 12 positions agree with TRBD2. The CDR3 length is 17 residues. CDR1 and CDR2 (germline): KGHDR, SFDVKD. Trimming at V came to 6 bases and at J to 3 bases, leaving 7 bases not matched to a gene.

V gene TRBV5-1 combines with J gene TRBJ2-7; TRBD1 matches at 12 bases. V gave up 5 bases and J gave up 6 bases; unmatched junction bases: 6. Germline CDR1 SGHRS, CDR2 YFSETQ. This CDR3 region has 14 residues. CDR3: CASSSGTGGIEQYF. For the CDR3, the DNA is TGCGCCAGCAGTTCCGGGACAGGGGGCATCGAGCAGTACTTC.

The chain combines TRBV5-4 with TRBJ2-7; no firm D call. The CDR3 totals 14 residues. Germline V gene lookup returns CDR1 SGHNT and CDR2 YYREEE (reference sequence). V lost 6 bases and J 1 base, leaving 14 bases between the germline ends. This chain's CDR3 is CASMERGTSYEQYF. The DNA for the CDR3 is TGTGCCAGCATGGAACGCGGAACTTCCTACGAGCAGTACTTC. Looking up the rest from reference TRBV5-4 and TRBJ2-7 gives the full variable domain: ETGVTQSPTHLIKTRGQQVTLRCSSQSGHNTVSWYQQALGQGPQFIFQYYREEENGRGNFPPRFSGLQFPNYSSELNVNALELDDSALYLCASMERGTSYEQYFGPGTRLTVT.

The rearrangement links TRBV5-1 to TRBJ2-7; 11 nucleotides align to TRBD2. The junction had 5 bases not matched to a gene; V was cut back by 4 bases and J by 5 bases. The germline V gene encodes CDR1 SGHRS and CDR2 YFSETQ. This CDR3 is 14 amino acids long. As DNA, the CDR3 is TGCGCCAGCAGCAACGGACTAGCGGGCCACGAGCAGTACTTC. Amino acids: CASSNGLAGHEQYF. Full variable domain (rest looked up from reference TRBV5-1 and TRBJ2-7): KAGVTQTPRYLIKTRGQQVTLSCSPISGHRSVSWYQQTPGQGLQFLFEYFSETQRNKGNFPGRFSGRQFSNSRSEMNVSTLELGDSALYLCASSNGLAGHEQYFGPGTRLTVT.

V usage is TRBV5-1 and J usage is TRBJ2-3, with TRBD2 matching over 7 bases. CDR1 and CDR2 (germline): SGHRS, YFSETQ. The CDR3 spans 17 residues. V lost 0 bases to trimming and J lost 4 bases; unmatched junction nucleotides: 11. Here the CDR3 reads CASSLAGEASGSDTQYF. The CDR3 region has the DNA TGCGCCAGCAGCTTGGCCGGAGAGGCTAGCGGATCAGATACGCAGTATTTT.